The next 25 T cell receptor beta chains were all read from a single sample in a study of PD-L1 blockade in urothelial cancer. TCRdb's table, derived via immunoSEQ multiplex PCR, lists solely in-frame clones and lacks some. There are fewer than 130,000 clones in the sample; around 85% occur only once, and approximately 2.4% lies in the top ten. The sample in question was PBMCs, obtained around atezolizumab (anti-PD-L1) treatment. All receptors derive from a middle-aged man with urothelial cancer.

The chain carries TRBV5-1 and TRBJ2-5, with TRBD2 matching over 8 bases. The V segment lost 4 bases and the J segment 3 bases; nucleotides outside the gene matches: 5. Germline V gene lookup returns CDR1 SGHRS and CDR2 YFSETQ. CDR3 size: 14 residues. The CDR3 DNA reads as TGCGCCAGCAGCATCGGGGGGGGAGAAGAGACCCAGTACTTC. Its protein product is CASSIGGGEETQYF.

The V call is TRBV5-6, the J call TRBJ1-2; TRBD1 might be the D (5 bases). The CDR3 length is 14 residues. Trimming took 2 bases from V and 1 from J, leaving 9 bases between them. Germline V lookup: CDR1 SGHDT, CDR2 YYEEEE. CDR3 region: CASSLGHVNYGYTF. Here the CDR3 DNA reads TGTGCCAGCAGCTTAGGACACGTTAACTATGGCTACACCTTC.

The J gene is TRBJ2-2, the V gene TRBV6-1; 9 positions match TRBD1. The germline gives CDR1 MNHNS, CDR2 SASEGT. CDR3 size: 15 residues. V lost 7 bases, J lost 5 bases, and 8 bases stayed unmatched. The CDR3 nucleotides read TGTGCCAGCAATCAGGGAGGACAGGGGACCGGGGAGCTGTTTTTT. As protein: CASNQGGQGTGELFF.

The chain couples TRBV28 to TRBJ2-3, with TRBD1 matching over 11 bases. The CDR3 totals 15 residues. Germline CDR1 and CDR2: MDHEN and SYDVKM. The junction had 2 bases not matched to a gene; V was cut back by 2 bases and J by 4 bases. CDR3 in amino acids: CASSLRGQGADTQYF. The CDR3 bases are TGTGCCAGCAGTTTAAGGGGACAGGGGGCAGATACGCAGTATTTT. The full variable domain, completed using reference TRBV28 and TRBJ2-3, is DVKVTQSSRYLVKRTGEKVFLECVQDMDHENMFWYRQDPGLGLRLIYFSYDVKMKEKGDIPEGYSVSREKKERFSLILESASTNQTSMYLCASSLRGQGADTQYFGPGTRLTVL.

In this sample, this clone turned up once. The rearrangement joins TRBV27 to TRBJ2-7; D is possibly TRBD1 (6 bases). The CDR3 is made up of 14 amino acids. Germline V lookup: CDR1 MNHEY, CDR2 SMNVEV (reference sequence). The V end lost 2 bases, the J end lost 6 bases, and 14 bases lay between the germline ends. This chain's CDR3 is CASSLGGRVGEQYF. The DNA of the CDR3 is TGTGCCAGCAGTTTAGGGGGCCGGGTTGGCGAGCAGTACTTC.

In its sample, this clone was seen many times. The V gene is TRBV28, the J gene TRBJ1-1, with a tentative D call TRBD1 (6 bases). This CDR3 has 14 amino acids. Germline-derived CDR1 and CDR2 are MDHEN and SYDVKM. V dropped 2 bases and J dropped 1 base, with 8 bases sitting between them. The CDR3 protein is CASSLRTENTEAFF. DNA for the CDR3: TGTGCCAGCAGTTTACGGACAGAGAACACTGAAGCTTTCTTT. Full variable domain (rest looked up from reference TRBV28 and TRBJ1-1): DVKVTQSSRYLVKRTGEKVFLECVQDMDHENMFWYRQDPGLGLRLIYFSYDVKMKEKGDIPEGYSVSREKKERFSLILESASTNQTSMYLCASSLRTENTEAFFGQGTRLTVV.

This clone was recorded once. The chain links TRBV5-4 to TRBJ1-1; TRBD1 matches at 7 bases. Germline trimming cut 4 bases from V and 4 bases from J; bases unmatched to any gene: 7. CDR1 and CDR2 (germline): SGHNT, YYREEE (reference sequence). The CDR3 is 14 residues long. The CDR3 DNA reads as TGTGCCAGCAGCATTAGGGGGCAGAGCACTGAAGCTTTCTTT. Translating it yields CASSIRGQSTEAFF.

The chain is built from TRBV6-4 and TRBJ2-5; TRBD1 is a possible D gene (6 bases). V shed 5 bases and J shed 7 bases, with 14 bases lying between them. Germline V gene data show CDR1 as MRHNA and CDR2 as SNTAGT. The CDR3 extends over 13 amino acids. The CDR3 DNA is TGTGCCAGCAGTACGGACAGTCTGGGGACCCAGTACTTC. Translated, it gives CASSTDSLGTQYF.

This chain joins TRBV14 and TRBJ2-7, with a weak D call TRBD1 (5 bases). CDR3 size: 16 residues. The V gene lost 4 bases and the J gene lost 5 bases, with 21 bases spanning the gap. CDR1 is SGHDN, CDR2 FVKESK, per germline. This chain's CDR3 is CASSPRLLQGNNEQYF. The CDR3 DNA is TGTGCCAGCAGCCCACGGCTACTTCAGGGTAATAACGAGCAGTACTTC.

This clone showed up just once. The V and J genes are TRBV5-6 and TRBJ1-5, with a possible D match to TRBD1 (5 bases). The CDR3 has 15 amino acids. Germline values: CDR1 SGHDT, CDR2 YYEEEE. Trimming cost V 0 bases and J 4 bases, with 11 bases left between them. The CDR3 nucleotides are TGTGCCAGCAGCTTGGTAAGGCAGGGTAATCAGCCCCAGCATTTT. This codes for CASSLVRQGNQPQHF. The full variable domain, in which reference TRBV5-6 and TRBJ1-5 provide the parts outside the CDR3, is DAGVTQSPTHLIKTRGQQVTLRCSPKSGHDTVSWYQQALGQGPQFIFQYYEEEERQRGNFPDRFSGHQFPNYSSELNVNALLLGDSALYLCASSLVRQGNQPQHFGDGTRLSIL.

This clone has a handful of counts. The rearrangement uses TRBV27 and TRBJ2-7; 12 nucleotides line up with TRBD2. This CDR3 contains 14 residues. Germline trimming cut 6 bases from V and 2 bases from J; bases unmatched to any gene: 2. CDR1 is MNHEY, CDR2 SMNVEV, per germline (reference sequence). The CDR3 DNA sequence: TGTGCCAGCAGAAGGACTAGCGGGACCTACGAGCAGTACTTC. It codes for CASRRTSGTYEQYF.

This clone was seen only once. This rearrangement joins TRBV19 to TRBJ2-7, with a possible D match to TRBD2 (5 bases). The V end lost 5 bases, the J end lost 5 bases, and 13 bases lay between the germline ends. CDR3 length: 13 amino acids. CDR1 is LNHDA and CDR2 is SQIVND in the germline V gene (reference sequence). In DNA form, the CDR3 reads TGTGCCAGTAGTTCGGCAGGAGGCCACGAGCAGTACTTC. Its protein is CASSSAGGHEQYF.

V and J are TRBV9 and TRBJ1-4, with 7 bases that match TRBD1. The CDR3 extends over 15 amino acids. The germline V gene has CDR1 SGDLS and CDR2 YYNGEE. The J segment lost 4 bases and the V segment lost 4 bases, leaving 7 bases of the junction unmatched. CDR3: CASSTQTGYNEKLFF. In DNA form, the CDR3 reads TGTGCCAGCAGCACCCAGACAGGGTATAATGAAAAACTGTTTTTT.

The V call is TRBV28, the J call TRBJ2-7, with a tentative D call TRBD1 (5 bases). Between the trimmed V and J ends, which lost 8 bases and 1 base, there was a span of 18 bases. This CDR3 is built from 15 residues. Germline CDR1 and CDR2: MDHEN and SYDVKM. This CDR3 is CASGPASRVSYEQYF. The CDR3, as DNA: TGTGCCAGCGGCCCCGCCTCCAGGGTGTCCTACGAGCAGTACTTC.

This clone occurred a few times. J is TRBJ2-3 and V is TRBV9; perhaps TRBD2 as D (5 bases). CDR3 length: 11 residues. The V gene's germline CDR1 is SGDLS and CDR2 YYNGEE. Trimming cost V 7 bases and J 5 bases, with 8 bases left between them. The CDR3: CASSSGDTQYF. For the CDR3, the DNA is TGTGCCAGCTCGAGCGGAGATACGCAGTATTTT.

The chain employs TRBV12-2 and TRBJ2-7; the table assigns TRBD2, which was not confirmed against the DNA. TRBV12-2 counts as a pseudogene. This CDR3 spans 17 amino acids. The CDR3: CASRLAPSGNSSYEQYF. The CDR3 coding sequence is TGTGCAAGTCGCTTAGCGCCTAGCGGGAACAGCTCCTACGAGCAGTACTTC.

This chain links TRBV19 with TRBJ1-5; D gene ambiguous. The V gene's germline CDR1 is LNHDA and CDR2 SQIVND (reference sequence). V was trimmed by 3 bases and J by 7 bases, leaving 16 bases between them. The CDR3 has 15 amino acids. CDR3 in amino acids: CASSMVASGEQPQHF. The CDR3 DNA reads TGTGCCAGTAGTATGGTGGCGTCGGGAGAACAGCCCCAGCATTTT. The complete variable domain, with remaining parts taken from reference TRBV19 and TRBJ1-5, reads DGGITQSPKYLFRKEGQNVTLSCEQNLNHDAMYWYRQDPGQGLRLIYYSQIVNDFQKGDIAEGYSVSREKKESFPLTVTSAQKNPTAFYLCASSMVASGEQPQHFGDGTRLSIL.

The gene calls are TRBV6-5 and TRBJ1-6, with 7 bases aligning to TRBD1. J gave up 5 bases and V 6 bases, and 1 base lay outside the gene matches. The CDR3 is 13 amino acids. Germline assignment: CDR1 MNHEY and CDR2 SVGAGI. CDR3 region: CASRGTDNSPLHF. DNA of the CDR3: TGTGCCAGCAGAGGGACAGATAATTCACCCCTCCACTTT.

V and J are TRBV6-5 and TRBJ2-5; D possibly corresponds to TRBD1 (6 bases). Germline-derived CDR1 and CDR2 are MNHEY and SVGAGI. The CDR3 covers 15 residues. Trimming cost V 2 bases and J 3 bases, with 13 bases left between them. CDR3 sequence reads: CASSYGGQQKETQYF. Here the CDR3 DNA reads TGTGCCAGCAGTTACGGAGGACAGCAAAAAGAGACCCAGTACTTC.

CDR3 region: CASSISGVGGANYEQYF. The CDR3 nucleotides read TGTGCCAGCAGCATCTCCGGGGTTGGGGGGGCTAATTACGAGCAGTACTTC. The chain uses TRBV7-9 and TRBJ2-7; a weak D match, TRBD2 (7 bases). With 5 bases removed from V and 4 bases from J, the gap between germline ends came to 24 bases. The germline V gene encodes CDR1 SEHNR and CDR2 FQNEAQ (reference sequence). The CDR3 consists of 17 residues.

The chain couples TRBV7-9 to TRBJ1-5; D call uncertain. The CDR3 sequence is 13 residues long. V was cut by 1 base and J by 5 bases, with 6 bases left in between. The germline CDR1 and CDR2 sequences are SEHNR and FQNEAQ (reference sequence). CDR3 region: CASSLDRDQPQHF. The CDR3 nucleotides read TGTGCCAGCAGCTTAGATCGTGATCAGCCCCAGCATTTT. The whole variable domain, filled in from reference TRBV7-9 and TRBJ1-5, reads DTGVSQNPRHKITKRGQNVTFRCDPISEHNRLYWYRQTLGQGPEFLTYFQNEAQLEKSRLLSDRFSAERPKGSFSTLEIQRTEQGDSAMYLCASSLDRDQPQHFGDGTRLSIL.

The chain links TRBV28 to TRBJ2-1, with 8 bases aligning to TRBD1. This CDR3 has 15 amino acids. Trimming took 7 bases from V and 6 from J; bases not matched to a gene: 11. Germline assignment: CDR1 MDHEN and CDR2 SYDVKM. The CDR3, as DNA: TGTGCCAGCACCCTACCGGGACAGGTACCCAATGAGCAGTTCTTC. Its translation: CASTLPGQVPNEQFF.

This rearrangement joins TRBV5-6 to TRBJ1-1; 9 bases line up with TRBD1. Unmatched junction bases numbered 8, after V lost 4 bases and J lost 7 bases. The CDR3 extends over 14 amino acids. CDR1 is SGHDT, CDR2 YYEEEE, per germline. The CDR3 loop is CASSIYRGRGEAFF. CDR3 DNA sequence: TGTGCCAGCAGCATTTACAGGGGGCGAGGTGAAGCTTTCTTT.

The rearrangement joins TRBV7-2 to TRBJ1-1; no definite D call. Deletions cut 2 bases from V and 3 bases from J, with 7 bases between. The CDR3 totals 13 residues. Germline assignment: CDR1 SGHTA and CDR2 FQGNSA. This CDR3 reads CASSLTSDTEAFF. As DNA, the CDR3 is TGTGCCAGCAGCTTAACGTCGGACACTGAAGCTTTCTTT.

The chain recombines TRBV7-8 with TRBJ2-7; maybe TRBD2 (6 bases). This CDR3 comprises 13 residues. The germline CDR1 and CDR2 sequences are SGHVS and FQNEAQ. Trimming shortened V by 6 bases and J by 7 bases, and 16 bases separated the two germline ends. The CDR3 loop reads CASSHGGVLEQYF. Written as DNA, the CDR3 is TGTGCCAGCAGTCACGGCGGGGTTTTGGAGCAGTACTTC.